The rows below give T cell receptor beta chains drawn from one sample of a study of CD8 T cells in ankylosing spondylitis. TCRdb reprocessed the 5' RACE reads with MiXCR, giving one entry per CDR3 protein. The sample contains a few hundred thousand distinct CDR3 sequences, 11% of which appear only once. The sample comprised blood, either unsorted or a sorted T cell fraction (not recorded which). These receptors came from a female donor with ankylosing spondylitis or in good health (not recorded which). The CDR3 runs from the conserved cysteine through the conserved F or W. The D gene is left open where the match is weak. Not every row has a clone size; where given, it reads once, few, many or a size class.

TGCGCCAGCAGTAGCGGGATGGTCGGGGAGCTGTTTTTT CASSSGMVGELFF TRBD2 TRBV5-1 many TRBJ2-2
TGTGCCAGCAGCCAGGGGGTTAATGAAAAACTGTTTTTT CASSQGVNEKLFF TRBD1 TRBV11-2 - TRBJ1-4
TGCGCCAGCGGCCGGACTAGCGGGAGGGCCCAGGGCGGGGAGCTGTTTTTT CASGRTSGRAQGGELFF TRBD2 TRBV4-3 - TRBJ2-2
TGTGCCAGCAGTTTAATGGCCGGGGCCAACGTCCTGACTTTC CASSLMAGANVLTF - TRBV28 - TRBJ2-6
TGTGCCAGCAGCGGAATTACCGGGACAGACTATTATGGCTACACCTTC CASSGITGTDYYGYTF TRBD1 TRBV12-3/TRBV12-4 many TRBJ1-2
TGCAGTGCCGCTCGAGGCAGGGGACATAGTGAAGCTTTCTTT CSAARGRGHSEAFF - TRBV20-1 many TRBJ1-1
TGTGCCAGCAGTTTCGGGCGAATCTACGAGCAGTACTTC CASSFGRIYEQYF - TRBV12-3/TRBV12-4 many TRBJ2-7
TGTGCCAGCAGACTTGACAGGGTTCAGCCCCAGCATTTT CASRLDRVQPQHF TRBD1 TRBV12-3/TRBV12-4 many TRBJ1-5
TGTGCCAGCAGCGGGCCCGAGACAGGGGTCTATGAGCAGTTCTTC CASSGPETGVYEQFF TRBD1 TRBV9 many TRBJ2-1
TGTGCCAGCACCGCCATACAGGGTAGTAACGGCTACACCTTC CASTAIQGSNGYTF - TRBV6-1 many TRBJ1-2
TGCAGCGTAGCAACCAAGGACGGGAGCTCCTACGAGCAGTACTTC CSVATKDGSSYEQYF - TRBV29-1 - TRBJ2-7
TGCGCCAGCAGCCTCGGGACTAGCGGGAATTACGAGCAGTACTTC CASSLGTSGNYEQYF TRBD2 TRBV4-3 few TRBJ2-7
TGCAGTGCCCTGGAGGGCGCAGGAGCTTTCTTT CSALEGAGAFF - TRBV20-1 many TRBJ1-1
TGTGCCAGCAGCTTAACAGTTAACAGGGGGCTTCGGCACGAGCAGTACTTC CASSLTVNRGLRHEQYF TRBD1 TRBV7-8 many TRBJ2-7
TGCGCCAGCAGTTACCCGGGATCTAGCACAGATACGCAGTATTTT CASSYPGSSTDTQYF - TRBV5-1 few TRBJ2-3